A selection of T cell receptor beta chains follows, all from one sample in a study of human T cells and chemical hapten exposure. TCRdb fed the RACE reads into MiXCR, producing one record per CDR3 protein. The data show tens of thousands of distinct CDR3 sequences, 8.5% seen once. Sequences were derived from whole blood, sampled in connection with sensitization to the hapten diphenylcyclopropenone (DPC). The receptor set was obtained from a woman in her 50s with alopecia areata. Some clones in this sample may be carry-over from other donors' samples. CDR3s include the opening cysteine and the closing phenylalanine or tryptophan. D genes are given only for firm matches. Some rows mark clone size as missing; the rest say once, few, many or name a class of expanded clone.

TRBV3-1	-	TRBJ2-7	once	CASSQGGIYEQYF	TGTGCCAGCAGCCAAGGAGGAATCTACGAGCAGTACTTC
TRBV9	TRBD1	TRBJ2-7	-	CASSILGQGSDEQYF	TGTGCCAGCAGCATCCTAGGACAGGGATCAGATGAGCAGTACTTC
TRBV12-3/TRBV12-4	TRBD2	TRBJ2-7	-	CASSFRLAEYEQYF	TGTGCCAGCAGTTTTAGGCTAGCGGAATACGAGCAGTACTTC
TRBV29-1	TRBD2	TRBJ2-3	few	CSVDETPSGGQDTQYF	TGCAGCGTTGATGAGACTCCTAGCGGGGGCCAAGATACGCAGTATTTT
TRBV29-1	TRBD1	TRBJ2-7	-	CSVKGQGAGEQYF	TGCAGCGTTAAGGGACAGGGGGCCGGCGAGCAGTACTTC
TRBV3-1	-	TRBJ1-6	few	CASSQSKQPNSPLHF	TGTGCCAGCAGCCAAAGTAAACAGCCTAATTCACCCCTCCACTTT
TRBV4-3	TRBD2	TRBJ2-3	few	CASSPSGSGTDTQYF	TGCGCCAGCAGCCCTAGCGGGAGTGGAACAGATACGCAGTATTTT
TRBV20-1	-	TRBJ2-7	many	CSALEGRPDGEQYF	TGCAGTGCGTTGGAGGGCCGCCCAGATGGCGAGCAGTACTTC
TRBV28	-	TRBJ1-5	many	CASSPPLGRQPQHF	TGTGCCAGCAGTCCCCCCCTCGGGCGCCAGCCCCAGCATTTT
TRBV12-3/TRBV12-4	-	TRBJ1-5	many	CASSLSGSNQPQHF	TGTGCCAGCAGTTTAAGTGGCAGCAATCAGCCCCAGCATTTT
TRBV5-4	TRBD2	TRBJ2-1	-	CASSERENNEQFF	TGTGCCAGCTCAGAGCGGGAGAACAATGAGCAGTTCTTC